These 25 T cell receptor beta chains originate from one sample sequenced in a study of blood T cell repertoires in COVID-19. Clones were sequenced by immunoSEQ multiplex PCR, and TCRdb holds only the in-frame ones, with some missing. The table records 330,000 or so clones, roughly 87% of them present only once. The sequenced sample was peripheral blood. Every receptor here comes from a man aged 25-45 years with COVID-19, enrolled during active disease.

This clone has more than one count but fewer than ten. The chain combines TRBV7-3 with TRBJ2-2, with 10 bases lining up with TRBD1. With V trimmed by 7 bases and J by 5 bases, 7 bases remained unmatched. Germline loops: CDR1 SGHTA, CDR2 FQGTGA. This CDR3 has 15 residues. The CDR3 sequence is CASKPGQGWTGELFF. The CDR3 DNA is TGTGCCAGCAAGCCGGGACAGGGGTGGACCGGGGAGCTGTTTTTT.

This clone appeared a single time. The chain combines TRBV5-1 with TRBJ1-1, with D possibly being TRBD1 (6 bases). CDR1 SGHRS and CDR2 YFSETQ come from the germline V gene. The length of the CDR3 is 15 residues. Between the trimmed V and J ends, which lost 3 bases and 8 bases, there was a span of 20 bases. In nucleotides, the CDR3 is TGCGCCAGCAGCTCCCAAAACACAGGGTTGGAGGAAGCTTTCTTT. Translating it yields CASSSQNTGLEEAFF.

V gene TRBV3-1 (or the pseudogene TRBV3-2) combines with J gene TRBJ1-5; D ambiguous. Germline lookup yields CDR1 LGHDT and CDR2 YNNKEL (reference sequence). This CDR3 spans 13 amino acids. The germline V and J ends were trimmed by 0 bases and 8 bases, with 8 bases remaining between them. CDR3 sequence (DNA): TGTGCCAGCAGCCAAGATGCTAGAAAGCCCCAGCATTTT. Encoded protein: CASSQDARKPQHF.

V gene TRBV27 combines with J gene TRBJ1-2; 9 bases align to TRBD1. V dropped 6 bases and J dropped 0; count of bases not matched to a gene: 11. The germline gives CDR1 MNHEY, CDR2 SMNVEV (reference sequence). The CDR3 extends over 17 amino acids. The CDR3 region has the DNA TGTGCCAGCAGGAAACTCGGACAGGGGAGGTCTAACTATGGCTACACCTTC. It is translated as CASRKLGQGRSNYGYTF.

The rearrangement uses TRBV18 and TRBJ1-5; D remains ambiguous. V gave up 6 bases and J gave up 5 bases, with 11 bases separating them. CDR1 KGHSH and CDR2 LQKENI come from the germline V gene. The CDR3 is made up of 13 amino acids. The CDR3 loop reads CASSPDIYQPQHF. In DNA, the CDR3 is TGTGCCAGCTCGCCAGACATCTATCAGCCCCAGCATTTT.

This chain connects TRBV5-6 to TRBJ1-2; a weak D match, TRBD1 (6 bases). Germline V gives CDR1 SGHDT, CDR2 YYEEEE. CDR3 length: 15 amino acids. V lost 1 base to trimming and J lost 2 bases, with 12 bases between them. CDR3 loop: CASSLRDTGNYGYTF. In DNA, the CDR3 is TGTGCCAGCAGCTTGCGCGATACAGGGAACTATGGCTACACCTTC.

V usage is TRBV29-1 and J usage is TRBJ2-3; 8 bases line up with TRBD2. After removal of 3 bases from V and 5 bases from J, the junction contained 10 bases not matched to a gene. Germline assignment: CDR1 SQVTM and CDR2 ANQGSEA. The CDR3 covers 15 residues. DNA for the CDR3: TGCAGCGTTGACGGGCGGGGGGCGCATATAGATACGCAGTATTTT. Translation: CSVDGRGAHIDTQYF.

The chain couples TRBV4-2 to TRBJ2-7; TRBD2 matches at 9 bases. CDR3 size: 16 residues. V lost 3 bases, J lost 1 base, and 7 bases stayed unmatched. Looked up from germline, CDR1 is LGHNA and CDR2 is YNFKEQ. The CDR3 reads CASSQGISGRSYEQYF. For the CDR3, the DNA is TGTGCCAGCAGCCAGGGAATAAGCGGGAGGTCCTACGAGCAGTACTTC.

This chain uses TRBV10-3 with TRBJ2-3, with TRBD2 identical over 7 bases. CDR1 is ENHRY and CDR2 is SYGVKD in the germline V gene. This CDR3 spans 14 amino acids. The trim removed 6 bases at V and 3 bases at J, leaving 6 bases unmatched. For the CDR3, the DNA is TGTGCCATCAGAAGCGGGGAAGGGACAGATACGCAGTATTTT. Its protein product is CAIRSGEGTDTQYF.

The CDR3 reads CASSQIRGDGMNTEAFF. The CDR3 DNA sequence: TGTGCCAGCAGCCAAATAAGGGGCGACGGCATGAACACTGAAGCTTTCTTT. This rearrangement joins TRBV3-1 (or the pseudogene TRBV3-2) to TRBJ1-1; D might be TRBD1 (5 bases). Trimming removed 2 bases from V and 0 bases from J, with 16 bases in between. From germline, CDR1 is LGHDT and CDR2 YNNKEL (reference sequence). The CDR3 runs to 17 residues.

This chain links TRBV9 with TRBJ2-7; D may be TRBD2 (6 bases). The CDR3 is 14 residues long. Germline CDR1 reads SGDLS; CDR2 reads YYNGEE. The V and J ends lost 0 bases and 2 bases respectively, with 9 bases between them. The CDR3 protein is CASSVDLAAYEQYF. The CDR3 DNA follows: TGTGCCAGCAGCGTAGACTTAGCGGCCTACGAGCAGTACTTC.

This CDR3 is CASSAQGSLNSPLHF. CDR3 nucleotides: TGTGCCAGTAGTGCACAGGGGAGTTTAAATTCACCCCTCCACTTT. This chain joins TRBV19 and TRBJ1-6, with TRBD1 matching over 7 bases. After removal of 5 bases from V and 7 bases from J, the junction contained 8 bases not matched to a gene. The CDR3 is 15 residues long. The V gene's germline CDR1 is LNHDA and CDR2 SQIVND (reference sequence). Full variable domain (rest looked up from reference TRBV19 and TRBJ1-6): DGGITQSPKYLFRKEGQNVTLSCEQNLNHDAMYWYRQDPGQGLRLIYYSQIVNDFQKGDIAEGYSVSREKKESFPLTVTSAQKNPTAFYLCASSAQGSLNSPLHFGNGTRLTVT.

The rearrangement uses TRBV28 and TRBJ2-7; TRBD1 might be the D (5 bases). V gave up 7 bases and J gave up 4 bases, with 8 bases separating them. The CDR3 contains 11 residues. Germline CDR1 MDHEN, CDR2 SYDVKM. The CDR3 here is CASIQGYEQYF. As DNA, the CDR3 is TGTGCCAGCATCCAGGGATACGAGCAGTACTTC. The full variable domain, completed using reference TRBV28 and TRBJ2-7, is DVKVTQSSRYLVKRTGEKVFLECVQDMDHENMFWYRQDPGLGLRLIYFSYDVKMKEKGDIPEGYSVSREKKERFSLILESASTNQTSMYLCASIQGYEQYFGPGTRLTVT.

This clone was observed a single time. Distinct nucleotide sequences in the sample also encode this CDR3. The chain has TRBV7-2 and TRBJ2-1; 11 positions agree with TRBD2. The CDR3 loop spans 15 amino acids. Trimming cost V 2 bases and J 6 bases; bases outside gene matches: 3. Germline V gene lookup returns CDR1 SGHTA and CDR2 FQGNSA. This chain's CDR3 is CASSLTSGRFNEQFF. The CDR3 coding sequence is TGTGCCAGCAGCTTAACTAGCGGGAGATTCAATGAGCAGTTCTTC.

This clone appeared many times. The chain carries TRBV10-3 and TRBJ1-6; 8 bases agree with TRBD1. V shed 2 bases and J 13 bases; nucleotides not matched to a gene: 7. Germline CDR1 reads ENHRY; CDR2 reads SYGVKD. The CDR3 is made up of 14 amino acids. The CDR3 DNA follows: TGTGCCATCAGTGAGCGAGGACAGGGTGCCCCCCTCCACTTT. Translation gives CAISERGQGAPLHF.

This rearrangement joins TRBV5-1 to TRBJ1-4; 7 nucleotides agree with TRBD1. This CDR3 has 16 amino acids. Germline V CDR1 and CDR2: SGHRS, YFSETQ. Losses at the gene ends were 0 bases for V and 7 bases for J; bases not matched to a gene: 9. The CDR3 sequence is CASSLAPGGGPEKLFF. Written as DNA, the CDR3 is TGCGCCAGCAGCTTGGCCCCAGGGGGTGGCCCTGAAAAACTGTTTTTT.

The chain carries TRBV7-2 and TRBJ2-3; 7 bases are a match to TRBD2. This CDR3 has 16 residues. V gave up 7 bases and J gave up 4 bases; unmatched junction bases: 14. The germline V gene has CDR1 SGHTA and CDR2 FQGNSA. Here the CDR3 reads CASNPTGGSTSDTQYF. In DNA form, the CDR3 reads TGTGCCAGCAACCCGACGGGCGGGAGCACCTCAGATACGCAGTATTTT.

This chain joins TRBV6-6 and TRBJ1-6; the D gene is possibly TRBD1 (6 bases). This CDR3 has 16 residues. From germline, CDR1 is MNHNY and CDR2 SVGAGI (reference sequence). V was clipped by 0 bases and J by 3 bases, with 9 bases between them. The CDR3 loop reads CASSYSSTGYNSPLHF. DNA of the CDR3: TGTGCCAGCAGTTACTCTTCGACAGGCTATAATTCACCCCTCCACTTT.

CDR3 protein: CASSYGQDNEQFF. The CDR3 region has the DNA TGTGCCAGCAGCTATGGACAGGACAATGAGCAGTTCTTC. This rearrangement joins TRBV7-2 to TRBJ2-1; TRBD1 aligns across 7 bases. V gave up 4 bases and J gave up 5 bases; unmatched junction bases: 2. The length of the CDR3 is 13 residues. Germline loops: CDR1 SGHTA, CDR2 FQGNSA.

The chain carries TRBV24-1 and TRBJ2-1; TRBD2 matches at 9 bases. The CDR3 length is 16 residues. Germline V CDR1 and CDR2: KGHDR, SFDVKD. V gave up 3 bases and J gave up 5 bases; unmatched junction bases: 7. CDR3 DNA sequence: TGTGCCACCAGTGATCTAGCGGGAAAGCTCAACAATGAGCAGTTCTTC. Its translation: CATSDLAGKLNNEQFF.

This clone has just one count. The V call is TRBV14, the J call TRBJ2-7; 7 nucleotides line up with TRBD1. With 4 bases clipped from V and 5 bases from J, the junction kept 2 bases outside the gene matches. The CDR3 contains 12 residues. Germline CDR1 reads SGHDN; CDR2 reads FVKESK. CDR3 loop: CASSLTGNEQYF. CDR3 bases: TGTGCCAGCAGCCTGACAGGGAACGAGCAGTACTTC.

This chain joins TRBV28 and TRBJ2-7; 12 nucleotides match TRBD2. After removal of 6 bases from V and 3 bases from J, the junction contained 9 bases not matched to a gene. The length of the CDR3 is 16 residues. Germline V gives CDR1 MDHEN, CDR2 SYDVKM. CDR3: CASSRGLAGWDYEQYF. The CDR3 DNA reads as TGTGCCAGCAGCCGGGGACTAGCGGGCTGGGACTACGAGCAGTACTTC.

This chain connects TRBV9 to TRBJ2-3; TRBD2 matches 9 bases. Trimming cost V 4 bases and J 5 bases; bases outside gene matches: 8. This CDR3 has 15 residues. Germline V CDR1 and CDR2: SGDLS, YYNGEE. In nucleotides, the CDR3 is TGTGCCAGCAGCCCAAGCGGGGGGAACCGAGATACGCAGTATTTT. Protein: CASSPSGGNRDTQYF.

The chain links TRBV11-3 to TRBJ2-1; 13 nucleotides match TRBD2. CDR3 length equals 19 residues. Germline loops: CDR1 SGHNT, CDR2 YENEEA. The ends lost 1 base at V and 0 bases at J; junction bases unmatched: 6. The CDR3 loop is CASSLGGTSGTSSYNEQFF. DNA of the CDR3: TGTGCCAGCAGCTTAGGGGGGACTAGCGGGACCAGCTCCTACAATGAGCAGTTCTTC. Full variable domain (missing parts from reference TRBV11-3 and TRBJ2-1): EAGVVQSPRYKIIEKKQPVAFWCNPISGHNTLYWYLQNLGQGPELLIRYENEEAVDDSQLPKDRFSAERLKGVDSTLKIQPAELGDSAVYLCASSLGGTSGTSSYNEQFFGPGTRLTVL.

This clone was seen a single time. The chain has TRBV7-3 and TRBJ2-1, with D maybe TRBD2 (6 bases). The germline V gene encodes CDR1 SGHTA and CDR2 FQGTGA. The CDR3 consists of 15 residues. V was pared by 1 base and J by 5 bases, with 12 bases between. The CDR3 spells CASSLRLASNNEQFF. The CDR3 DNA sequence: TGTGCCAGCAGCTTAAGGCTAGCGTCAAACAATGAGCAGTTCTTC.